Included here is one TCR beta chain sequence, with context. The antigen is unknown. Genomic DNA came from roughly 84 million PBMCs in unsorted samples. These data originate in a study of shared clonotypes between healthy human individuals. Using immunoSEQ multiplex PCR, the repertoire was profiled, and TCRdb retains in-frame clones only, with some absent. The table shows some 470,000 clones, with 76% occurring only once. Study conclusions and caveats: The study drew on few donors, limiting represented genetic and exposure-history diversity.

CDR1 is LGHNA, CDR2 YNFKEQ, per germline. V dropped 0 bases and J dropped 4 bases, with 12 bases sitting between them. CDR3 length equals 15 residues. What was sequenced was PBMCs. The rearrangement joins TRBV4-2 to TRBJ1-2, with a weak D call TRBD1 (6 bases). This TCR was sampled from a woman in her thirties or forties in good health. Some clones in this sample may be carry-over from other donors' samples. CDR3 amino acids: CASSQDRGVAYGYTF. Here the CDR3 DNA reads TGTGCCAGCAGCCAAGATAGGGGGGTGGCCTATGGCTACACCTTC.